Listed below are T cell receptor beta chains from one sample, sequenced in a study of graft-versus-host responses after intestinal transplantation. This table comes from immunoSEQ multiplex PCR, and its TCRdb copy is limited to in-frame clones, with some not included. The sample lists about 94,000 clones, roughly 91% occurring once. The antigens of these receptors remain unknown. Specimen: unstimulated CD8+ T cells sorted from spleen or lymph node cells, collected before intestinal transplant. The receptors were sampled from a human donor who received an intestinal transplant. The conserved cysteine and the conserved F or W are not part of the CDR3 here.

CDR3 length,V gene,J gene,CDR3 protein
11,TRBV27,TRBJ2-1,ASSWTGANEQF
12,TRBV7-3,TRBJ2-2,ASSLGENPGELF
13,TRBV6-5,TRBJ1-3,ASSYGGASGNTIY
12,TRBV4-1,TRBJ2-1,ASSQVGRGNEQF
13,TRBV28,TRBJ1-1,ASTPLAGQGAEAF
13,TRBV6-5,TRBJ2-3,ASSPVAGVADTQY
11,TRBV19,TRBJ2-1,ASSARDNNEQF
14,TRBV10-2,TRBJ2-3,ASSQTSGRKADTQY
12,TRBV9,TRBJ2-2,ASSPTGGSGELF
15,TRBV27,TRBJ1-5,ASSLRAGGIGNQPQH
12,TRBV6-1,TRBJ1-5,ASSPDRGDQPQH
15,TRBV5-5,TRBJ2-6,ASSLRDRVSGANVLT
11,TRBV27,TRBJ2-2,ASKPGITGELF
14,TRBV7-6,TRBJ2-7,ASSLGPAGGGYEQY
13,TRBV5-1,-,ASNYGTGGSYEQY
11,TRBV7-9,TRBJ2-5,ASSFLFGETQY
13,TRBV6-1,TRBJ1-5,ASSDRVGNNQPQH
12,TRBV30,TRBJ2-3,ACWVPLATDTQY
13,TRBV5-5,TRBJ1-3,ASSSTGSSGNTIY
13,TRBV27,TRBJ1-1,ASSFTTRGNTEAF
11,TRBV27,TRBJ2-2,ASSYAWTGELF
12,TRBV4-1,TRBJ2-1,ASSLLDYGREVV
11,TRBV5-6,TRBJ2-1,ASSLSQYNEQF
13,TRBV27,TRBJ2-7,ASSLSGHRDYEQY
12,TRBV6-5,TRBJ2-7,ASSIKTGYYEQY
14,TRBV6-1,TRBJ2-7,ASSDGAWDKTYEQY
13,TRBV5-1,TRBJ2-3,ASSLRAGDTDTQY
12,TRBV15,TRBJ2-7,ATSSRDRDYEQY
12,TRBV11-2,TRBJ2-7,ASSLGQGEDEQY
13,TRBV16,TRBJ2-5,ASSQFGGGQETQY
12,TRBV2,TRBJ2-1,ASSGGGASYEQF
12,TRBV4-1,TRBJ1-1,ASSQDGGVAEAF
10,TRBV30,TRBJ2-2,ASGLLTGELF
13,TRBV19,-,ASSMTVGGSYEQY
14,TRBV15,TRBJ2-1,ATSSQAGGPIHEQF
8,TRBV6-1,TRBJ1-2,ASRGESYT
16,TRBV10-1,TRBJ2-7,ASREQGLAGAFSYEQY
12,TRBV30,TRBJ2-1,AWRTGLAGDEQF
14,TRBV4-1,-,ASSQYWVQGQSEQY
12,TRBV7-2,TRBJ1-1,ASSLGGLNTEAF
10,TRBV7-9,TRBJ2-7,ASSLATGEQY
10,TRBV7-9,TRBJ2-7,ASSWTGYEQY
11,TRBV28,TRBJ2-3,ASRLKGTDTQY
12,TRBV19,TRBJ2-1,ASSIGGPYNEQF
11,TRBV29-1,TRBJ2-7,SVVWDSSYEQY
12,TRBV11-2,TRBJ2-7,ASSLGTGGYEQY
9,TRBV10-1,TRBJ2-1,ASSREDEQF
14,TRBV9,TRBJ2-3,ASSVELAGRTDTQY
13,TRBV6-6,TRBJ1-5,ASSYSPAGIGPQH
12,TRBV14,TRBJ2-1,ASSQAWGRNEQF
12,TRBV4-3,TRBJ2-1,ASRQGLAGNEQF
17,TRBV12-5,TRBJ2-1,ASGLVPTGDMSSYNEQF
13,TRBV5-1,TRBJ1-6,ASSLRTGNASPLH
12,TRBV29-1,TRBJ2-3,SVAGTGGTDTQY
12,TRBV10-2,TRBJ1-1,ASSESNPRIEAF
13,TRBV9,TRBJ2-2,ASSVDGGGTGELF
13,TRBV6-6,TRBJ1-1,ASSYDAGVNTEAF